This T cell receptor beta chain comes out of a study of Graves' ophthalmopathy and Graves' hyperthyroidism. Overall study results and limits: Blood also contained most of the expanded thyroid clonotypes above 0.001 frequency. In predicting ophthalmopathy progression, the model reached over 55% sensitivity and about 73% specificity.

This clonotype came up many times. Its antigen remains unknown. Amplification from RNA transcripts yielded the TCR beta CDR3 regions. First-round RT-PCR employed HTBI primers, with a second-round multiplex PCR after it. TCRdb called the multiplex PCR reads again in MiXCR, with one record for every CDR3 protein. The table has roughly 350,000 distinct CDR3 sequences, about 18% seen once. Stable hyperthyroidism was defined by absence of ophthalmopathy within 18 months of follow-up. Sequencing was done on a sample of peripheral blood. The clonotype comes from an adult woman with stable Graves' hyperthyroidism.

The CDR3 region has the DNA TGTGCCAGCAGCTTGGAAGGGGCTACAGCCAAAAACATTCAGTACTTC. Its translation: CASSLEGATAKNIQYF. V usage is TRBV5-4 and J usage is TRBJ2-4, with D tentatively TRBD1 (5 bases). The CDR3 runs 16 residues. V dropped 0 bases and J dropped 0 bases, with 10 bases sitting between them. CDR1 is SGHNT and CDR2 is YYREEE in the germline V gene (reference sequence). Full variable domain (remainder filled in from reference TRBV5-4 and TRBJ2-4): ETGVTQSPTHLIKTRGQQVTLRCSSQSGHNTVSWYQQALGQGPQFIFQYYREEENGRGNFPPRFSGLQFPNYSSELNVNALELDDSALYLCASSLEGATAKNIQYFGAGTRLSVL.